Here is one T cell receptor (beta chain) with its context. No antigen is known for it. V lost 4 bases and J 14 bases, leaving 19 bases between the germline ends. The CDR3 runs to 13 residues. Looked up from germline, CDR1 is SGHTA and CDR2 is FQGNSA. A second roughly 7 to 11 cycle PCR used barcoded and J-beta primers. Each CDR3 protein gets one entry after TCRdb re-called the 5' RACE reads with MiXCR. This table has about 640,000 distinct CDR3 sequences, around 54% appearing once. These data are taken from a study of blood T cells in healthy people across ages. Study conclusions and caveats: Naive CD4+ cells and diversity were both higher in long-lived donors than in aged donors.

The source material was blood. The clonotype was recovered from a man between 60 and 75 years old in good health. This chain links TRBV7-2 with TRBJ2-3; D unresolved. CDR3 loop: CASSSPRPSNRYF. Here the CDR3 DNA reads TGTGCCAGCAGCTCCCCCAGGCCCTCAAATCGGTATTTT. The variable domain in full, completed from reference TRBV7-2 and TRBJ2-3, reads GAGVSQSPSNKVTEKGKDVELRCDPISGHTALYWYRQSLGQGLEFLIYFQGNSAPDKSGLPSDRFSAERTGGSVSTLTIQRTQQEDSAVYLCASSSPRPSNRYFGPGTRLTVL.